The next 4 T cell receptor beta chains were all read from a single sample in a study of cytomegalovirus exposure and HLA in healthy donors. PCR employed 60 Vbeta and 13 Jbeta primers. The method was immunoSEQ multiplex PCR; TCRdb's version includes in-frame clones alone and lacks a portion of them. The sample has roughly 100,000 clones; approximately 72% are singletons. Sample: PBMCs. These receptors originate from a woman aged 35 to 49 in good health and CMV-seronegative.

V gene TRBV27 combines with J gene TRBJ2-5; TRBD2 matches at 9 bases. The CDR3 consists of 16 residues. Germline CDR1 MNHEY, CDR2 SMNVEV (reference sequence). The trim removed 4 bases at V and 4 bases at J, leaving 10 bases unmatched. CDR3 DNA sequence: TGTGCCAGCAGTTCGCGCTTGACTAGCGGAGCAGAGACCCAGTACTTC. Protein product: CASSSRLTSGAETQYF.

CDR3 nucleotides: TGTGCCAGCAGCGCGGGGGGTTGGATTAACACTGAAGCTTTCTTT. This encodes CASSAGGWINTEAFF. The genes are TRBV11-3 and TRBJ1-1; perhaps TRBD1 as D (5 bases). Germline V CDR1 and CDR2: SGHNT, YENEEA. Trimming left V 5 bases short and J 2 bases short, with 15 bases between. The CDR3 has 15 residues.

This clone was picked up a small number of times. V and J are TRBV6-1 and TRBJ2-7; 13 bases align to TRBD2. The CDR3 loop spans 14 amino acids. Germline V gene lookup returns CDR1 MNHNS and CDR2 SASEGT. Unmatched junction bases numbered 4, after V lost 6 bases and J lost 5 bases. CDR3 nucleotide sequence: TGTGCCAGCAGCACTAGCGGGAGGGCCCACGAGCAGTACTTC. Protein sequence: CASSTSGRAHEQYF.

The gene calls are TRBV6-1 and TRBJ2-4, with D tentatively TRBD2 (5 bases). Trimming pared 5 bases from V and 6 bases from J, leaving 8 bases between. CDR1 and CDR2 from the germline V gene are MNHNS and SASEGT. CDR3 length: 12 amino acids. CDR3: CASSYTRNIQYF. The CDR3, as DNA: TGTGCCAGCAGTTATACTAGAAACATTCAGTACTTC.